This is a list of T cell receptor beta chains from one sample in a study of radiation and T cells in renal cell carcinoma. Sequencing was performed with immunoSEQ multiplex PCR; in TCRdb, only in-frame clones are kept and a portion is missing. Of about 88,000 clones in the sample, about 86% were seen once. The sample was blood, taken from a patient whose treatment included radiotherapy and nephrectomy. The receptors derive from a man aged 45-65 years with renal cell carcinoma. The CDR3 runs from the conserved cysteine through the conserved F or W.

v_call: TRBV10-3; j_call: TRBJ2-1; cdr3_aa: CAIRDSPYNEQFF
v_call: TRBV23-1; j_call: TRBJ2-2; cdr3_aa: CASSGWGGIFTGELFF
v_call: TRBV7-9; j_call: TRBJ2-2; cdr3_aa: CASSFARTSNTGELFF
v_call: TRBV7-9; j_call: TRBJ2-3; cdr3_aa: CASSFSKGRAGDTQYF
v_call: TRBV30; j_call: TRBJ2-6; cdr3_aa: CACQGSISGANVLTF
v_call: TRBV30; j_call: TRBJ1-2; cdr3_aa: CAWSVVVRNAGYTF
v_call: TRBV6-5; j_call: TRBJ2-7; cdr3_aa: CASSYSGWQVEQYF
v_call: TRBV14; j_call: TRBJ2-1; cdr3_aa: CASSPYTENEQFF
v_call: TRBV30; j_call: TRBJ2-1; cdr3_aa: CAWSLLAGDAYNEQFF
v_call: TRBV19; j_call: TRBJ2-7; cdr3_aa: CASSPGTGKLEQYF
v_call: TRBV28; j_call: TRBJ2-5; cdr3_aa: CASSLLGRDGQGTQYF
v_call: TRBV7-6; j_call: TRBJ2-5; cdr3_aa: CASSLGLAGAGETQYF
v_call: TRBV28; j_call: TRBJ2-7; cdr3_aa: CASSDTGYEQYF
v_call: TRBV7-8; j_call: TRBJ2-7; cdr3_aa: CASSSQGVTLSYEQYF
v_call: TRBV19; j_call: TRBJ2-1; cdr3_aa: CASSKGQGPYNEQFF
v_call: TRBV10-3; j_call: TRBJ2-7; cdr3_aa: CAISVGREYEQYF
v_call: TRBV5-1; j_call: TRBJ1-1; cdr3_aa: CASSPSGHPSTEAFF
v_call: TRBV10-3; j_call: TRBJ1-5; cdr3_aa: CAISESTGSNQPQHF
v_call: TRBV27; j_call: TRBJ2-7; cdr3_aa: CASSLGGTSGSYEQYF
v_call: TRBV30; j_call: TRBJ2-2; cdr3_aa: CAWSVPNTGELFF
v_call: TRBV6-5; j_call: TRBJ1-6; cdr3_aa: CASSYEGANSPLHF
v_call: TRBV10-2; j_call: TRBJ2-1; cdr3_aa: CASSERIPSYNEQFF
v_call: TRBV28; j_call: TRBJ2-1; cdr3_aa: CASSSPTSGRAVYSDEQFF